The T cell receptor (beta chain) described here comes from a study of early stage breast cancer tumors. Across the whole study: Eight or nine ER+/PR+/HER2- tumors were invasive ductal; four were invasive lobular.

V was clipped by 7 bases and J by 1 base, with 10 bases between them. The CDR3 spans 13 residues. CDR1 and CDR2 from the germline V gene are MNHEY and SVGAGI. Data came from immunoSEQ multiplex PCR; TCRdb stores just in-frame clones and leaves some out. Counted here are about 72,000 clones, 70% to 85% occurring once; the ten biggest clones make up 3% to 4.5%. The TCR comes from a person between 55 and 69 years old with breast cancer. The material sequenced was blood. The chain uses TRBV6-5 and TRBJ1-2, with D possibly being TRBD1 (5 bases). The CDR3 nucleotides read TGTGCCAGCACCGGGACGTTTAACTATGGCTACACCTTC. Its protein product is CASTGTFNYGYTF.